Shown below are 26 T cell receptor beta chains from a single sample sequenced in a study of T cell responses to AZD1222 COVID-19 vaccine (dated by TCRdb to about 2021). Interpreted using the paper, the time point label stands for: baseline before first vaccination. The method was the immunoSEQ multiplex PCR assay. What TCRdb holds here is the immuneACCESS table cut down to in-frame rearrangements. Part of the clones is not present; checked against another copy, under half of the missing clones reflect an unresolved V gene, and the others are unexplained. The sample has some 120,000 clones on record, around 92% of them singletons. Approximately 1.5% of the sample is in the top ten clones. The sample here was peripheral blood, taken on day 0 of AZD1222 vaccination. These receptor sequences come from an adult in good health.

The V and J genes are TRBV5-6 and TRBJ1-6, with a weak D call TRBD1 (5 bases). Trimming removed 3 bases from V and 8 bases from J, with 12 bases in between. Germline V gene data show CDR1 as SGHDT and CDR2 as YYEEEE. The CDR3 consists of 14 residues. The CDR3 coding sequence is TGTGCCAGCAGCTACGACGTGGGGGATTCACCCCTCCACTTT. As protein: CASSYDVGDSPLHF.

The chain couples TRBV27 to TRBJ2-7; D remains unclear. The V end was cut by 2 bases, the J end by 4 bases, with 12 bases between. Germline V gene sequence: CDR1 MNHEY, CDR2 SMNVEV (reference sequence). The CDR3 extends over 14 amino acids. The CDR3: CASSLTWYSYEQYF. In nucleotides, the CDR3 is TGTGCCAGCAGTTTAACCTGGTACAGTTACGAGCAGTACTTC.

This chain uses TRBV6-4 with TRBJ2-7; possibly TRBD1 or TRBD2 for D (5 bases each). V was cut by 3 bases and J by 0 bases, with 12 bases left in between. The CDR3 is 15 residues long. Germline assignment: CDR1 MRHNA and CDR2 SNTAGT. CDR3 protein: CASSEKGEPSYEQYF. The DNA for the CDR3 is TGTGCCAGCAGTGAGAAAGGGGAGCCCTCCTACGAGCAGTACTTC.

V gene TRBV28 combines with J gene TRBJ1-1; the D gene is possibly TRBD1 (5 bases). The V gene's germline CDR1 is MDHEN and CDR2 SYDVKM. The CDR3 has 14 amino acids. The ends were cut back, 2 bases at V and 9 bases at J, with 16 bases in the middle. The CDR3 spells CASSLRQGILQAFF. As DNA, the CDR3 is TGTGCCAGCAGTTTACGGCAGGGTATTTTACAAGCTTTCTTT.

This clone showed up just a few times. The chain employs TRBV3-1 (or the pseudogene TRBV3-2) and TRBJ1-1, with D unclear. Trimming shortened V by 3 bases and J by 3 bases, and 11 bases separated the two germline ends. Germline values: CDR1 LGHDT, CDR2 YNNKEL (reference sequence). The CDR3 loop spans 14 amino acids. The CDR3 DNA follows: TGTGCCAGCAGCCAGATGGTTTATGACACTGAAGCTTTCTTT. Translated, it gives CASSQMVYDTEAFF.

This clone has just a few counts. The chain has TRBV6-5 and TRBJ1-1, with TRBD1 identical over 7 bases. Germline CDR1 reads MNHEY; CDR2 reads SVGAGI. V was clipped by 3 bases and J by 0 bases; unmatched bases: 1. The CDR3 extends over 14 amino acids. CDR3 coding DNA: TGTGCCAGCAGTTATAGGGGGCTGAACACTGAAGCTTTCTTT. Protein: CASSYRGLNTEAFF.

For the CDR3, the DNA is TGTGCCAGCCGGGAGCAGTTCTTC. Translated: CASREQFF. V gene TRBV7-9 combines with J gene TRBJ2-1; no definite D call. V shed 8 bases and J shed 10 bases, with 3 bases lying between them. The CDR3 covers 8 residues. CDR1 is SEHNR, CDR2 FQNEAQ, per germline (reference sequence). Full variable domain (remainder filled in from reference TRBV7-9 and TRBJ2-1): DTGVSQNPRHKITKRGQNVTFRCDPISEHNRLYWYRQTLGQGPEFLTYFQNEAQLEKSRLLSDRFSAERPKGSFSTLEIQRTEQGDSAMYLCASREQFFGPGTRLTVL.

The V and J genes are TRBV10-3 and TRBJ2-3; D is undetermined. Trimming took off 0 bases at V and 0 bases at J, with 10 bases between the two ends. Germline CDR1 is ENHRY and CDR2 is SYGVKD. The CDR3 consists of 16 residues. The CDR3 DNA is TGTGCCATCAGTGAGTCGACGGCGAGAAGCACAGATACGCAGTATTTT. It is translated as CAISESTARSTDTQYF.

V gene TRBV7-9 combines with J gene TRBJ1-1; 7 bases agree with TRBD1. Germline CDR1 is SEHNR and CDR2 is FQNEAQ (reference sequence). The CDR3 covers 17 residues. The junction had 12 bases not matched to a gene; V was cut back by 4 bases and J by 1 base. This chain's CDR3 is CASSSTSGGLGNTEAFF. The CDR3 bases are TGTGCCAGCAGCTCAACCTCAGGGGGATTAGGGAACACTGAAGCTTTCTTT.

The J gene is TRBJ1-1, the V gene TRBV7-8; D is uncertain. The CDR3 is 12 residues long. Trimming removed 5 bases from V and 8 bases from J, with 12 bases in between. Germline V CDR1 and CDR2: SGHVS, FQNEAQ. The CDR3 loop is CASSPNRGEAFF. The CDR3 nucleotides read TGTGCCAGCAGCCCCAATCGTGGGGAAGCTTTCTTT.

This clone was found a few times. The V gene is TRBV6-1, the J gene TRBJ1-6; 9 bases agree with TRBD1. Germline V gene data show CDR1 as MNHNS and CDR2 as SASEGT. The CDR3 covers 15 residues. Germline trimming cut 1 base from V and 5 bases from J; bases unmatched to any gene: 0. The CDR3 region is CASSEGTGDNSPLHF. The CDR3 bases are TGTGCCAGCAGTGAAGGGACAGGGGATAATTCACCCCTCCACTTT.

The chain employs TRBV29-1 and TRBJ2-2, with TRBD2 identical over 7 bases. After removal of 4 bases from V and 6 bases from J, the junction contained 5 bases not matched to a gene. The germline V gene encodes CDR1 SQVTM and CDR2 ANQGSEA. The CDR3 extends over 13 amino acids. CDR3 bases: TGCAGCGTTGCCGGACTAGTTGCCGGGGAGCTGTTTTTT. The encoded protein is CSVAGLVAGELFF.

This clone was seen more than once but under ten times. The chain couples TRBV13 to TRBJ1-1; weak D call: TRBD1 (6 bases). CDR1 is PRHDT, CDR2 FYEKMQ, per germline (reference sequence). This CDR3 has 18 amino acids. V was clipped by 7 bases and J by 0 bases, with 24 bases between them. In DNA, the CDR3 is TGTGCCAGCACTCACGTGGCAGGGGCGACTTCCATGAACACTGAAGCTTTCTTT. Its translation is CASTHVAGATSMNTEAFF.

As DNA, the CDR3 is TGTGCCAGCGGGGGGAGGGGGGCCCATCGCGAGCAGTACTTC. Its protein product is CASGGRGAHREQYF. The rearrangement links TRBV11-3 to TRBJ2-7; a weak D match, TRBD2 (7 bases). Germline CDR1 is SGHNT and CDR2 is YENEEA. The CDR3 extends over 14 amino acids. V lost 8 bases and J lost 6, with 20 bases in between.

The chain recombines TRBV5-8 with TRBJ2-1; no clear D gene. Trimming took off 2 bases at V and 2 bases at J, with 8 bases between the two ends. Germline CDR1 SGHTS, CDR2 YDEGEE. The CDR3 loop spans 14 amino acids. CDR3 region: CASSFSLAYNEQFF. CDR3 bases: TGTGCCAGCAGCTTCTCGTTGGCCTACAATGAGCAGTTCTTC.

The gene calls are TRBV5-6 and TRBJ2-7; D may be TRBD1 (5 bases). Germline V CDR1 and CDR2: SGHDT, YYEEEE. The CDR3 covers 15 residues. Trimming pared 0 bases from V and 1 base from J, leaving 11 bases between. This CDR3 reads CASSLAAGLSYEQYF. The CDR3 DNA reads as TGTGCCAGCAGCTTGGCGGCAGGGTTATCCTACGAGCAGTACTTC.

Only a few counts were recorded for this clone. The chain carries TRBV30 and TRBJ2-1; D not certain. Per germline, CDR1 GTSNPN and CDR2 SVGIG (reference sequence). This CDR3 comprises 16 residues. V gave up 1 base and J gave up 8 bases, with 21 bases separating them. The CDR3 coding sequence is TGTGCCTGGAGTGGAGACTCGTCATTTCTTTTTCATGAGCAGTTCTTC. This codes for CAWSGDSSFLFHEQFF. The full variable domain, its missing parts supplied by reference TRBV30 and TRBJ2-1, is SQTIHQWPATLVQPVGSPLSLECTVEGTSNPNLYWYRQAAGRGLQLLFYSVGIGQISSEVPQNLSASRPQDRQFILSSKKLLLSDSGFYLCAWSGDSSFLFHEQFFGPGTRLTVL.

The rearrangement joins TRBV7-2 to TRBJ2-1; 15 nucleotides agree with TRBD2. Germline assignment: CDR1 SGHTA and CDR2 FQGNSA. V was clipped by 5 bases and J by 8 bases; unmatched bases: 4. The CDR3 extends over 15 amino acids. The CDR3 loop reads CASSQGLAGGYEQFF. CDR3 bases: TGTGCCAGCAGCCAGGGACTAGCGGGAGGTTATGAGCAGTTCTTC.

The chain joins TRBV5-1 to TRBJ2-3; D remains unclear. Deletions cut 4 bases from V and 0 bases from J, with 9 bases between. CDR3 length: 14 residues. Germline CDR1 is SGHRS and CDR2 is YFSETQ. This CDR3 is CASSPHISTDTQYF. The CDR3 nucleotides are TGCGCCAGCAGCCCTCACATTAGCACAGATACGCAGTATTTT. The full variable domain, with the rest looked up from reference TRBV5-1 and TRBJ2-3, is KAGVTQTPRYLIKTRGQQVTLSCSPISGHRSVSWYQQTPGQGLQFLFEYFSETQRNKGNFPGRFSGRQFSNSRSEMNVSTLELGDSALYLCASSPHISTDTQYFGPGTRLTVL.

The chain links TRBV7-3 to TRBJ2-7, with TRBD1 matching over 8 bases. The CDR3 sequence is 18 residues long. The V and J ends lost 1 base and 2 bases, in that order; junction bases with no gene match: 13. Germline CDR1 and CDR2: SGHTA and FQGTGA. CDR3 loop: CASSLRARGRTGTYEQYF. The CDR3 DNA follows: TGTGCCAGCAGCTTAAGGGCCCGGGGGAGGACAGGGACCTACGAGCAGTACTTC.

The chain couples TRBV5-1 to TRBJ1-5; D is undetermined. Germline V gene sequence: CDR1 SGHRS, CDR2 YFSETQ. The CDR3 contains 14 residues. V lost 0 bases and J lost 6, with 10 bases in between. The CDR3 sequence is CASSLGYQSQPQHF. The DNA of the CDR3 is TGCGCCAGCAGCTTGGGGTACCAGAGTCAGCCCCAGCATTTT.

The chain employs TRBV19 and TRBJ2-1, with D unresolved. Trimming cost V 7 bases and J 2 bases, with 15 bases left between them. Germline CDR1 and CDR2: LNHDA and SQIVND (reference sequence). The CDR3 length is 15 residues. CDR3 sequence reads: CASTFQVNTYNEQFF. The CDR3 DNA is TGTGCCAGTACCTTCCAGGTAAATACCTACAATGAGCAGTTCTTC.

The CDR3 DNA sequence: TGTGCCACTTCTATACAGGATAACTATGGCTACACCTTC. Protein product: CATSIQDNYGYTF. The chain employs TRBV24-1 and TRBJ1-2, with D possibly matching TRBD1 (5 bases). Germline lookup yields CDR1 KGHDR and CDR2 SFDVKD. Trimming removed 10 bases at V and 1 base at J, with 12 bases between. This CDR3 contains 13 residues.

This clone occurred a few times. The V gene is TRBV6-4, the J gene TRBJ2-3; D call uncertain. CDR3 size: 13 residues. The germline V and J ends were trimmed by 2 bases and 6 bases, with 9 bases remaining between them. Germline CDR1 is MRHNA and CDR2 is SNTAGT. CDR3 in amino acids: CASSDGPQDTQYF. Here the CDR3 DNA reads TGTGCCAGCAGTGACGGTCCCCAGGATACGCAGTATTTT.

The rearrangement links TRBV7-9 to TRBJ2-7; perhaps TRBD1 as D (6 bases). This CDR3 contains 13 residues. V was shortened by 5 bases and J by 3 bases, with 11 bases between the two germline ends. The germline CDR1 and CDR2 sequences are SEHNR and FQNEAQ (reference sequence). The CDR3 is CASSPRDNYEQYF. CDR3 nucleotide sequence: TGTGCCAGCAGCCCCCGGGACAACTACGAGCAGTACTTC.

V gene TRBV15 combines with J gene TRBJ1-1; TRBD1 aligns across 8 bases. The J segment lost 5 bases and the V segment lost 3 bases, leaving 2 bases of the junction unmatched. From germline, CDR1 is LNHNV and CDR2 YYDKDF (reference sequence). This CDR3 spans 13 amino acids. Written as DNA, the CDR3 is TGTGCCACCAGCAGGACAGGGGAAACTGAAGCTTTCTTT. It encodes CATSRTGETEAFF.